The 2 T cell receptor beta chains below all came from one sample that was sequenced in a study of Tregs in tolerant kidney transplant recipients (dated by TCRdb to the late 2010s). The intended sense of this specimen's time point label: blood sample drawn before combined kidney and bone marrow transplant. To prepare the library, the immunoSEQ multiplex PCR assay was applied. TCRdb stores this immuneACCESS table with in-frame sequences only. Part of the clones is absent; in the studies checked, under half of the shortfall reflects unresolved V genes, and no reason is known for the rest. In all, the sample holds tens of thousands of clones, and over 85% of those were seen once. Clones ranked in the top ten supply approximately 0.48% of the sample. The specimen was CD4+ T cells from blood, collected before the transplant. The receptors shown here come from a human donor who received a combined kidney and bone marrow transplant.

This clone was recorded only once. The chain couples TRBV2 to TRBJ2-1; 12 positions match TRBD2. CDR1 is SNHLY and CDR2 is FYNNEI in the germline V gene. The CDR3 runs 15 residues. V shed 2 bases and J 10 bases; nucleotides not matched to a gene: 6. The DNA for the CDR3 is TGTGCCAGCAGTGAATCTAGCGGGGGGGCTTTCGAGCAGTTCTTC. It codes for CASSESSGGAFEQFF.

The chain carries TRBV5-5 and TRBJ2-7; 7 nucleotides match TRBD1. The germline gives CDR1 SGHKS, CDR2 YYEKEE (reference sequence). The CDR3 consists of 14 residues. Germline trimming cut 3 bases from V and 1 base from J; bases unmatched to any gene: 4. This CDR3 reads CASSWGQRSYEQYF. CDR3 in DNA: TGTGCCAGCAGCTGGGGACAGCGTTCCTACGAGCAGTACTTC.